This T cell receptor (beta chain) is from a study of shared T cell receptors in the human thymus. Data came from immunoSEQ multiplex PCR; TCRdb stores just in-frame clones and leaves some out. Of fewer than 700,000 clones listed, roughly 90% were seen once; the top ten hold about 0.01%. V shed 7 bases and J 3 bases; nucleotides not matched to a gene: 2. There are 12 residues in the CDR3. Germline loops: CDR1 MNHNS, CDR2 SASEGT. These data also formed part of another study, on human thymus T cells. That study reports: The source of the thymus tissue was resections taken during corrective heart surgery. Thymic and blood repertoires appeared to display a bias in their usage of V and J genes. There were highly overlapping thymic repertoires among unrelated individuals, as related research reported.

Material: thymocytes. The V call is TRBV6-1, the J call TRBJ1-1, with 7 bases fitting TRBD1. This TCR was recovered from a boy under two years old with a congenital heart defect. CDR3 in DNA: TGTGCCAGCAACAGGGGTTACACTGAAGCTTTCTTT. Its translation is CASNRGYTEAFF.